The rows below give T cell receptor beta chains drawn from one sample of a study of cytomegalovirus exposure and HLA in healthy donors. Only in-frame clones appear in the TCRdb table, and some are missing; sequencing was by immunoSEQ multiplex PCR. The repertoire holds 75,000 to 100,000 clones, with around 85% as singletons. The sample was PBMCs. The receptors stem from a man aged 35 to 55 in good health and CMV-seropositive. Both conserved end residues are trimmed from each CDR3. A D gene is named only where the DNA matches it firmly.

>TRBV5-1|TRBJ1-1|NA
ASSFGGGTEAF
>TRBV6-5|TRBJ2-5|NA
ASSYSMLVQTQY
>TRBV5-8|TRBJ1-1|TRBD1
ASSFRGTGMNTEAF
>TRBV25-1|TRBJ2-7|TRBD1
TSSEFARGLYEQY
>TRBV30|TRBJ1-6|NA
AWRPSFGATGSPLH
>TRBV10-3|TRBJ1-4|NA
AISESQGATNEKLF
>TRBV7-9|TRBJ2-3|TRBD2
ASSSRTSGGVRDTQY
>TRBV6-6|TRBJ1-3|TRBD1
ASSSLTGVGNTIY
>TRBV5-5|TRBJ2-7|NA
ASSLVLEQY
>TRBV2|TRBJ2-1|TRBD2
ASSSGTRGGNEQF
>TRBV30|TRBJ2-1|NA
AWSVGTSSYNEQF
>TRBV28|TRBJ1-1|NA
ASSRKTGWGNTEAF
>TRBV7-3|TRBJ2-3|TRBD2
ASSPGGADTQY
>TRBV29-1|TRBJ2-4|NA
SGKGGSGTY
>TRBV6-5|TRBJ1-1|TRBD1
ASSYRQGVKSEAF
>TRBV18|TRBJ2-3|NA
ASSPSGADTQY
>TRBV5-4|TRBJ2-2|NA
ASSLDTKLNTGELF
>TRBV20-1|TRBJ1-2|NA
SVGGLDGYT
>TRBV11-2|TRBJ1-5|TRBD1
ASSLHLPGQGGIKPQH
>TRBV30|TRBJ1-2|TRBD1
AWRPPTGGGDGYT
>TRBV9|TRBJ1-1|NA
ASGNGRGKGTEAF
>TRBV2|TRBJ2-7|TRBD1
ASSLDRATSYEQY
>TRBV6-1|TRBJ1-2|TRBD1
ASSPRDRGNYGYT
>TRBV9|TRBJ2-1|NA
ASSVRGSSDNEQF
>TRBV9|TRBJ1-3|TRBD1
ASSVAMQGAGNTIY
>TRBV7-7|TRBJ1-5|NA
ASSLAQGQPQH
>TRBV30|TRBJ1-3|NA
AWSVRQEIDGNTIY
>TRBV19|TRBJ2-7|NA
ASRSSVQGLTYEQY
>TRBV2|TRBJ2-1|TRBD1
ASSSQLPKQGAIYNEQF
>TRBV28|TRBJ1-2|TRBD1
ASITGQGAAGYT
>TRBV29-1|TRBJ1-1|TRBD1
SVVVRGRGTEAF
>TRBV11-2|TRBJ2-7|NA
ASSLVVREQY
>TRBV29-1|TRBJ2-1|TRBD2
SVEGGRAANEQF
>TRBV25-1|TRBJ2-2|NA
ASSVGTGNTGELF
>TRBV9|TRBJ2-1|TRBD2
ASRATSGGNSEQF
>TRBV5-1|TRBJ2-5|TRBD2
ASSSGDLAGGLQETQY
>TRBV25-1|TRBJ1-4|TRBD1
ASSATTGAGEKLF
>TRBV5-1|TRBJ2-2|NA
ASSPGVSLNTGELF
>TRBV11-2|TRBJ2-5|TRBD1
ASSLGPDRGIGQY
>TRBV7-2|TRBJ2-7|NA
ASSMDGGSYEQY
>TRBV15|TRBJ2-1|NA
ATSRDRQLTYNEQF
>TRBV11-2|TRBJ1-3|TRBD1
ASSFRDRQLSGNTIY
>TRBV15|TRBJ1-3|NA
ATSRQGTGNTIY
>TRBV9|TRBJ2-1|NA
ASSVASNNEQF
>TRBV6-5|TRBJ1-2|NA
ASRLDSNYGYT
>TRBV5-1|TRBJ2-1|TRBD1
ASSVMTGEGGEQF
>TRBV6-5|TRBJ1-1|TRBD1
ACSGKRQGSSEAF
>TRBV11-1|TRBJ2-7|NA
ASSSHSYEQY
>TRBV4-2|TRBJ2-5|TRBD1
ASSQDKGAWETQY